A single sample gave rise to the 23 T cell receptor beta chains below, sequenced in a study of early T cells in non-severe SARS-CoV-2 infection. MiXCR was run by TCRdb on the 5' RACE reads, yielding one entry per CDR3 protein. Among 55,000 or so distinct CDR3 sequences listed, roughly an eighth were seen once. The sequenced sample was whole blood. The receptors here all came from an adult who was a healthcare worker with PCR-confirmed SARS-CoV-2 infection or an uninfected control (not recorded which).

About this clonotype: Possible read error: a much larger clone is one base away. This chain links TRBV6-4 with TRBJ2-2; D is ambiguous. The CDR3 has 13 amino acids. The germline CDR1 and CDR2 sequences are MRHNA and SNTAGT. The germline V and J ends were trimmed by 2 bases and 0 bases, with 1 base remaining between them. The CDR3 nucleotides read TGTGCCAGCAGTGACCCGAACACCGGGGAGCTGTTTTTT. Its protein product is CASSDPNTGELFF.

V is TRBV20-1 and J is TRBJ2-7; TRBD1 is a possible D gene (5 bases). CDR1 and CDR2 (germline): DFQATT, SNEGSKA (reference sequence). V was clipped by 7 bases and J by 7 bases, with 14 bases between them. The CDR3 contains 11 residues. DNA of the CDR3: TGCAGTGGCCCGAGGAAGGGGGAGCAGTACTTC. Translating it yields CSGPRKGEQYF.

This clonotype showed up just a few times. For the CDR3, the DNA is TGTGCCAGCAAGCAAACAGGGGAAGGGGGCTACACCTTC. This translates into CASKQTGEGGYTF. The chain combines TRBV12-3 or TRBV12-4 with TRBJ1-2; 7 positions match TRBD1. CDR3 length equals 13 residues. V was pared by 7 bases and J by 8 bases, with 10 bases of the junction left unmatched.

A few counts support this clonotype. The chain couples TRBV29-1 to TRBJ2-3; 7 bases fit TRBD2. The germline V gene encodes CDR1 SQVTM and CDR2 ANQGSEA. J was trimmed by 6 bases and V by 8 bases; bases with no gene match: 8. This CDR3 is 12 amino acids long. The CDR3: CSYGRGADTQYF. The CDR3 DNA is TGCAGCTATGGGAGGGGCGCGGATACGCAGTATTTT.

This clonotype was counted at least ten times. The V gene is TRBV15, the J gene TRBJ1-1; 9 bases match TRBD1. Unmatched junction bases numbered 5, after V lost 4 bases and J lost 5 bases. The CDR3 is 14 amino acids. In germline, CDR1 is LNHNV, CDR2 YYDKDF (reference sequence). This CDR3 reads CATSKKQGATEAFF. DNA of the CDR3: TGTGCCACCAGCAAAAAACAGGGGGCGACTGAAGCTTTCTTT.

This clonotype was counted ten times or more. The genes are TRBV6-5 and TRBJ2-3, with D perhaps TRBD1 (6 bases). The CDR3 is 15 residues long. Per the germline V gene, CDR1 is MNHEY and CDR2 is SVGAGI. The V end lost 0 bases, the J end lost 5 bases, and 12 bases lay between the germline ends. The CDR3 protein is CASSYSRDMKDTQYF. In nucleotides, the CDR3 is TGTGCCAGCAGTTACTCCCGGGACATGAAAGATACGCAGTATTTT.

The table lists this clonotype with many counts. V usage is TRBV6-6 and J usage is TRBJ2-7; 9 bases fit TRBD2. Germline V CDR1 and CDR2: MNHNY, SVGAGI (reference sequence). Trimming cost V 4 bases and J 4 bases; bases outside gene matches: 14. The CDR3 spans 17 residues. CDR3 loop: CASSSHGLAGSGYEQYF. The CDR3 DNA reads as TGTGCCAGCAGTTCCCACGGGCTAGCGGGGTCAGGTTACGAGCAGTACTTC.

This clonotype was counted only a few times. The CDR3 DNA reads TGCGCCAGCAGCCAAGATCTGGCTAGCCGGAGAAATGAGCAGTTCTTC. Residues: CASSQDLASRRNEQFF. V is TRBV4-3 and J is TRBJ2-1; D might be TRBD2 (5 bases). This CDR3 region has 16 residues. Trimming took 0 bases from V and 7 from J, leaving 16 bases between them. Germline V gene data show CDR1 as LGHNA and CDR2 as YSLEER.

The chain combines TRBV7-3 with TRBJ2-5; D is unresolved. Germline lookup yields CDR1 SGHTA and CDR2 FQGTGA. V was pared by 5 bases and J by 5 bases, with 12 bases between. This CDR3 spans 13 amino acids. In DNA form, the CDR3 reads TGTGCCAGCAGCCCCACAGCGTTTGAGACCCAGTACTTC. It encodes CASSPTAFETQYF.

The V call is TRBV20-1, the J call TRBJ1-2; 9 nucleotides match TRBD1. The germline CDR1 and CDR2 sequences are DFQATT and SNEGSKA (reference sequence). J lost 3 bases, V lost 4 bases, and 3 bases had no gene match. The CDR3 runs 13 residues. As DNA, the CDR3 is TGCAGTGCTACCGGGACAGGGCACTATGGCTACACCTTC. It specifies CSATGTGHYGYTF.

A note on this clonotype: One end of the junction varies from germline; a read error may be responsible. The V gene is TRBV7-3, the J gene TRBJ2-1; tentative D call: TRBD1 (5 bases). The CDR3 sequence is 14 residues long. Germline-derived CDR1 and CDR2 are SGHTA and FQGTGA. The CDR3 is CASSPERGRAEQLF. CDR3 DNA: TGTGCCAGCAGTCCAGAGAGAGGCAGGGCTGAGCAGCTCTTC.

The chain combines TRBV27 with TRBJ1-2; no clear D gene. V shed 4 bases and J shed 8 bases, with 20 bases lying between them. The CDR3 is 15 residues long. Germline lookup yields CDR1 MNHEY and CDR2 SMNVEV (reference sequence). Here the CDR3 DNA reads TGTGCCAGCAGTTCCTACCTTCGGGGAGAATGGGGCTACACCTTC. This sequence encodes CASSSYLRGEWGYTF.

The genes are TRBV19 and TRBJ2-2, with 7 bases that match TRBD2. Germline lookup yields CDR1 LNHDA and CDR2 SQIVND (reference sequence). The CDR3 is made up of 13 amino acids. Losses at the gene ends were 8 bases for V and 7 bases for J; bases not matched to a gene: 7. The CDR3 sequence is CASSAGRSGELFF. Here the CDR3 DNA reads TGTGCCAGTTCAGCGGGGAGGAGCGGGGAGCTGTTTTTT.

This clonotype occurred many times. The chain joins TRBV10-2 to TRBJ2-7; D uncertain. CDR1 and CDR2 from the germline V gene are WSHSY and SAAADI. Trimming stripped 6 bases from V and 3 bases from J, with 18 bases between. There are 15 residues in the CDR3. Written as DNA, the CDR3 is TGCGCCAGCAGAAAAACAGACCCGACATTCTACGAGCAGTACTTC. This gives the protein CASRKTDPTFYEQYF.

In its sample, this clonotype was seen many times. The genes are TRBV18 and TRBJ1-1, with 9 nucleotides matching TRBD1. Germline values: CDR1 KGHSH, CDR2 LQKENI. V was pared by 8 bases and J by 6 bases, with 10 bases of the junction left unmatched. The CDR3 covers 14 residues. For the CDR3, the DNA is TGTGCCAGCGCCTCTACAGGGGGCTCGTCTGAAGCTTTCTTT. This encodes CASASTGGSSEAFF.

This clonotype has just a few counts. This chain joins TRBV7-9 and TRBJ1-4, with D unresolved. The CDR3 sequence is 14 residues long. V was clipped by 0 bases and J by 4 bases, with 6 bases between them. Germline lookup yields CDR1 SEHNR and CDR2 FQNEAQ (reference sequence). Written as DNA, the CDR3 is TGTGCCAGCAGCTTAGCCGGGGTTAATGAAAAACTGTTTTTT. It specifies CASSLAGVNEKLFF.

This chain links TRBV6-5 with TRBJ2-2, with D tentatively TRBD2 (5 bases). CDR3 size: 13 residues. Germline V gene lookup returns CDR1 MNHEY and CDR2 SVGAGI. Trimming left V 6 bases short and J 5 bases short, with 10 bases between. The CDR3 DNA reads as TGTGCCAGCAGACCCCGGACTACCGGGGAGCTGTTTTTT. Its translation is CASRPRTTGELFF.

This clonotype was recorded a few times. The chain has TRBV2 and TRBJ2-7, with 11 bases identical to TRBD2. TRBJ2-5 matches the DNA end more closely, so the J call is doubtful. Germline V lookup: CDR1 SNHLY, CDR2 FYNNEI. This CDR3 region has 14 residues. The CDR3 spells CASSERTSGGTQYF. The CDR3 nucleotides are TGTGCCAGCAGTGAAAGAACTAGCGGGGGGACCCAGTACTTC.

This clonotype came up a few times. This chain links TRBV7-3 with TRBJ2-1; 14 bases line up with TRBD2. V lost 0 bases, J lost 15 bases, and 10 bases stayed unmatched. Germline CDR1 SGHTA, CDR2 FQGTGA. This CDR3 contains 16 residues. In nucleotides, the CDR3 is TGTGCCAGCAGCTTAACACCGACTAGCGGGGGGGCCCCACTGTTCTTC. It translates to CASSLTPTSGGAPLFF.

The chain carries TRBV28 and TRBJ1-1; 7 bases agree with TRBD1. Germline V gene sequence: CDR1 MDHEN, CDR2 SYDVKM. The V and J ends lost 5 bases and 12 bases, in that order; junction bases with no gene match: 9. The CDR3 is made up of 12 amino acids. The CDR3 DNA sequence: TGTGCCAGCAGTCTTCGACAGGGTAGGACTTTCTTT. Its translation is CASSLRQGRTFF.

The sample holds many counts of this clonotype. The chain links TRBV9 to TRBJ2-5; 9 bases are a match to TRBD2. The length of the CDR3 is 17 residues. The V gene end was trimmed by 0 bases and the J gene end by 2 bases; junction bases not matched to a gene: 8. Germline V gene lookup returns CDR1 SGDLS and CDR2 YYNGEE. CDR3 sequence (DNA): TGTGCCAGCAGCGTAGACCCAGCGGGGGGCCTACAAGAGACCCAGTACTTC. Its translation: CASSVDPAGGLQETQYF.

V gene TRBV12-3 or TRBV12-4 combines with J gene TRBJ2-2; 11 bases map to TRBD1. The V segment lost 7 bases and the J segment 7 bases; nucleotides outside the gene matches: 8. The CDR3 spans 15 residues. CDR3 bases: TGTGCCAGCAAGGAAAGGACAGGGGGCTACGGGGAGCTGTTTTTT. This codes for CASKERTGGYGELFF.

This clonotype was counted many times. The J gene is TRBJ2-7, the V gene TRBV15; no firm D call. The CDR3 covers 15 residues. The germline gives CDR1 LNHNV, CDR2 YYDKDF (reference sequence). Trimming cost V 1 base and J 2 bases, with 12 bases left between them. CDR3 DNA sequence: TGTGCCACCAGCAGAGTTAACATTCCACCCTACGAGCAGTACTTC. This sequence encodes CATSRVNIPPYEQYF.